This TCR beta chain was observed in a study of blood T cell repertoires in COVID-19. The germline V gene has CDR1 LGHDT and CDR2 YNNKEL (reference sequence). V gave up 5 bases and J gave up 10 bases, with 15 bases separating them. This CDR3 contains 13 residues. Here immunoSEQ multiplex PCR was the method, and the copy in TCRdb shows in-frame clones only, minus some. The table lists fewer than 300,000 clones, around 86% of them singletons. This clone was seen more than once but under ten times. This receptor was identified in a human donor in a cohort sampled during active COVID-19. The sample comprised peripheral blood. The J gene is TRBJ2-1, the V gene TRBV3-1 (or the pseudogene TRBV3-2); weak D call: TRBD2 (6 bases). The CDR3 DNA follows: TGTGCCAGCAGCTCCCGAGCCAGCGGGGAGCAGTTCTTC. Encoded protein: CASSSRASGEQFF.